This T cell receptor beta chain was obtained from a study of T-cell memory formation after mild COVID-19. Findings and caveats of the study: Memory cells collected pre-infection included some clones that later responded, suggesting cross-reactive memory joined. Among CD4+ contracting clones, most were CM and EM, and CD8+ ones EMRA.

This clonotype was counted only a few times. Antigen: not known. The CDR3 consists of 15 residues. Losses at the gene ends were 3 bases for V and 2 bases for J; bases not matched to a gene: 3. TCRdb passed the 5' RACE reads through MiXCR, listing each CDR3 protein once. The sample lists about 250,000 distinct CDR3 sequences; roughly 17% were seen once. This clonotype was sampled from a man between 18 and 29 years old who had mild COVID-19 (a few samples of this study predate the infection). Cell type and time point are not known. What was sequenced was PBMCs or a T cell subset sorted from them (not recorded which). This sequence joins TRBV12-3 or TRBV12-4 and TRBJ2-2, with 7 bases matching TRBD1. CDR3: CASSFGQENTGELFF. CDR3 DNA: TGTGCCAGCAGTTTTGGACAGGAAAACACCGGGGAGCTGTTTTTT.